These 29 T cell receptor beta chains share one sample of origin, sequenced in a study of blood T cell repertoires in COVID-19. Here immunoSEQ multiplex PCR was the method, and the copy in TCRdb shows in-frame clones only, minus some. The sample contains roughly 45,000 clones, approximately 95% of which appear only once. Sequencing was done on a sample of peripheral blood. All receptors come from a man aged 55 to 70 with COVID-19, enrolled during active disease.

This rearrangement joins TRBV5-4 to TRBJ2-7; 11 nucleotides line up with TRBD2. Germline CDR1 reads SGHNT; CDR2 reads YYREEE (reference sequence). V was pared by 4 bases and J by 3 bases, with 3 bases of the junction left unmatched. There are 14 residues in the CDR3. The CDR3 region is CASSRGLADYEQYF. CDR3 DNA: TGTGCCAGCAGCAGGGGACTAGCGGACTACGAGCAGTACTTC.

This rearrangement joins TRBV19 to TRBJ1-5; 7 bases line up with TRBD1. Unmatched junction bases numbered 7, after V lost 8 bases and J lost 0 bases. The CDR3 runs 15 residues. CDR1 LNHDA and CDR2 SQIVND come from the germline V gene (reference sequence). As DNA, the CDR3 is TGTGCCAGTGGACAGGACCATTATAGCAATCAGCCCCAGCATTTT. Translation gives CASGQDHYSNQPQHF. Looking up the rest from reference TRBV19 and TRBJ1-5 gives the full variable domain: DGGITQSPKYLFRKEGQNVTLSCEQNLNHDAMYWYRQDPGQGLRLIYYSQIVNDFQKGDIAEGYSVSREKKESFPLTVTSAQKNPTAFYLCASGQDHYSNQPQHFGDGTRLSIL.

The rearrangement uses TRBV11-2 and TRBJ1-6, with unresolved D. The V gene lost 5 bases and the J gene lost 9 bases, with 11 bases spanning the gap. The CDR3 length is 13 residues. Germline CDR1 and CDR2: SGHAT and FQNNGV. The CDR3 coding sequence is TGTGCCAGCAGCCCCGAGGGAATTTCACCCCTCCACTTT. Translating it yields CASSPEGISPLHF.

CDR3 amino acids: CASSRGRQTTNEKLFF. CDR3 bases: TGTGCCAGCAGTCGAGGCAGACAGACAACTAATGAAAAACTGTTTTTT. V is TRBV2 and J is TRBJ1-4; possible D gene TRBD1, 5 bases. The CDR3 contains 16 residues. Trimming shortened V by 5 bases and J by 0 bases, and 13 bases separated the two germline ends. CDR1 SNHLY and CDR2 FYNNEI come from the germline V gene.

This clone has a single count. The gene calls are TRBV7-6 and TRBJ2-7; maybe TRBD2 (7 bases). Germline CDR1 reads SGHVS; CDR2 reads FNYEAQ. Trimming took 5 bases from V and 4 from J, leaving 15 bases between them. The CDR3 loop spans 14 amino acids. The CDR3 DNA reads TGTGCCAGCAGCCCACCGGGGGGCGCGTACGAGCAGTACTTC. Protein sequence: CASSPPGGAYEQYF. The full variable domain, completed using reference TRBV7-6 and TRBJ2-7, is GAGVSQSPRYKVTKRGQDVALRCDPISGHVSLYWYRQALGQGPEFLTYFNYEAQQDKSGLPNDRFSAERPEGSISTLTIQRTEQRDSAMYRCASSPPGGAYEQYFGPGTRLTVT.

The rearrangement joins TRBV7-9 to TRBJ2-2; 7 bases match TRBD1. The V gene's germline CDR1 is SEHNR and CDR2 FQNEAQ (reference sequence). V lost 5 bases and J lost 0; bases outside the gene matches: 15. This CDR3 has 19 residues. The CDR3 coding sequence is TGTGCCAGCAGCCGCTGGCGACAGGGTAGAGAGGCGAACACCGGGGAGCTGTTTTTT. This gives the protein CASSRWRQGREANTGELFF. Full variable domain (remainder filled in from reference TRBV7-9 and TRBJ2-2): DTGVSQNPRHKITKRGQNVTFRCDPISEHNRLYWYRQTLGQGPEFLTYFQNEAQLEKSRLLSDRFSAERPKGSFSTLEIQRTEQGDSAMYLCASSRWRQGREANTGELFFGEGSRLTVL.

The V call is TRBV5-1, the J call TRBJ2-2; the D is unclear. CDR1 and CDR2 from the germline V gene are SGHRS and YFSETQ. The CDR3 consists of 14 residues. Trimming left V 6 bases short and J 2 bases short, with 11 bases between. This CDR3 reads CASNRGTNTGELFF. The CDR3 DNA reads TGCGCCAGCAACCGCGGCACTAACACCGGGGAGCTGTTTTTT.

This CDR3 reads CASSQESAAGEQYF. As DNA, the CDR3 is TGCGCCAGCAGCCAAGAGTCAGCCGCAGGCGAGCAGTACTTC. J is TRBJ2-7 and V is TRBV4-3; D gene unclear. Per the germline V gene, CDR1 is LGHNA and CDR2 is YSLEER. The CDR3 length is 14 residues. V shed 0 bases and J shed 6 bases, with 12 bases lying between them.

CDR3 region: CASSEIGQGDEKLFF. The CDR3 nucleotides are TGTGCCAGCAGTGAAATAGGACAGGGGGATGAAAAACTGTTTTTT. The J gene is TRBJ1-4, the V gene TRBV6-1, with TRBD1 matching 10 bases. The CDR3 covers 15 residues. V lost 2 bases and J lost 6; bases outside the gene matches: 3. Germline V gene lookup returns CDR1 MNHNS and CDR2 SASEGT.

This chain uses TRBV4-1 with TRBJ2-1; TRBD2 is a possible D gene (6 bases). V was pared by 0 bases and J by 2 bases, with 14 bases between. Germline V gives CDR1 MGHRA, CDR2 YSYEKL. The CDR3 is 17 amino acids. CDR3 sequence: CASSQDGGGLAYNEQFF. CDR3 nucleotide sequence: TGCGCCAGCAGCCAAGATGGGGGAGGCCTGGCCTACAATGAGCAGTTCTTC.

The rearrangement uses TRBV18 and TRBJ1-5, with D possibly matching TRBD1 (5 bases). Germline V gives CDR1 KGHSH, CDR2 LQKENI. The V gene lost 6 bases and the J gene lost 3 bases, with 12 bases spanning the gap. The CDR3 length is 14 residues. The DNA for the CDR3 is TGTGCCAGCTCCGAAATAGGGGCCAATCAGCCCCAGCATTTT. This gives the protein CASSEIGANQPQHF.

The rearrangement links TRBV14 to TRBJ2-3; 14 bases match TRBD2. This CDR3 has 19 residues. Germline CDR1 SGHDN, CDR2 FVKESK. V shed 4 bases, J shed 1 base, and the junction held 10 bases outside the gene matches. Here the CDR3 reads CASSRIRTSGRLRTDTQYF. The DNA of the CDR3 is TGTGCCAGCAGCCGGATTCGGACTAGCGGGAGGCTCCGCACAGATACGCAGTATTTT.

The CDR3 sequence: CATGQDLHSYEQYF. Written as DNA, the CDR3 is TGTGCCACCGGACAGGACTTACACTCCTACGAGCAGTACTTC. The rearrangement links TRBV10-3 to TRBJ2-7, with TRBD1 matching 7 bases. V lost 10 bases, J lost 0 bases, and 9 bases stayed unmatched. The CDR3 extends over 14 amino acids. The germline V gene has CDR1 ENHRY and CDR2 SYGVKD.

The V call is TRBV10-3, the J call TRBJ2-3; TRBD2 matches at 7 bases. This CDR3 is 13 amino acids long. Germline loops: CDR1 ENHRY, CDR2 SYGVKD. Unmatched junction bases numbered 4, after V lost 7 bases and J lost 3 bases. The CDR3 region has the DNA TGTGCCATCACACGGGGGGAGACAGATACGCAGTATTTT. It is translated as CAITRGETDTQYF.

The genes are TRBV7-3 and TRBJ2-2; 8 bases line up with TRBD1. Unmatched junction bases numbered 1, after V lost 6 bases and J lost 1 base. Germline values: CDR1 SGHTA, CDR2 FQGTGA. The CDR3 has 14 amino acids. The CDR3 bases are TGTGCCAGCAGGGGGACAGGGAACACCGGGGAGCTGTTTTTT. Protein product: CASRGTGNTGELFF.

V is TRBV1 and J is TRBJ1-5; TRBD1, the table's D call, lacks a check against the DNA. TRBV1 is termed a pseudogene. The CDR3 totals 16 residues. The CDR3 DNA follows: TGCACCAGCAGCCAAGCGTGTGGGGCGACGAGCCAGCCCCAGCATTTT. Amino acid sequence: CTSSQACGATSQPQHF.

The chain joins TRBV29-1 to TRBJ1-1; D gene unclear. The germline V and J ends were trimmed by 7 bases and 1 base, with 13 bases remaining between them. There are 13 residues in the CDR3. Germline CDR1 is SQVTM and CDR2 is ANQGSEA. The CDR3 bases are TGCAGCGGGGCCCGCCGCGCGAACACTGAAGCTTTCTTT. It specifies CSGARRANTEAFF.

CDR3 region: CASIGLAGVGTQYF. CDR3 nucleotides: TGTGCCAGTATCGGACTAGCGGGAGTTGGTACGCAGTATTTT. V is TRBV19 and J is TRBJ2-3, with TRBD2 matching over 13 bases. The CDR3 totals 14 residues. Losses at the gene ends were 7 bases for V and 8 bases for J; bases not matched to a gene: 6. From germline, CDR1 is LNHDA and CDR2 SQIVND (reference sequence).

The V call is TRBV28, the J call TRBJ2-1; possibly TRBD1 for D (5 bases). This CDR3 comprises 15 residues. Germline V lookup: CDR1 MDHEN, CDR2 SYDVKM. V was trimmed by 6 bases and J by 4 bases, leaving 16 bases between them. CDR3 region: CASRPGTGQYNEQFF. In DNA, the CDR3 is TGTGCCAGCAGACCCGGAACCGGACAATACAATGAGCAGTTCTTC.

This chain connects TRBV4-2 to TRBJ1-4; D not resolved. The ends were cut back, 1 base at V and 4 bases at J, with 10 bases in the middle. This CDR3 has 15 amino acids. Germline V gene lookup returns CDR1 LGHNA and CDR2 YNFKEQ. CDR3 in amino acids: CASSQGGGFNEKLFF. Written as DNA, the CDR3 is TGTGCCAGCAGCCAAGGTGGCGGATTTAATGAAAAACTGTTTTTT.

This clone has a single count. This sequence joins TRBV11-1 and TRBJ2-7; D unclear. The CDR3 runs to 12 residues. V gave up 5 bases and J gave up 3 bases, with 8 bases separating them. Germline V CDR1 and CDR2: SGHAT, FQDESV (reference sequence). CDR3 region: CASSLNSYEQYF. For the CDR3, the DNA is TGTGCCAGCAGCCTTAACAGCTACGAGCAGTACTTC.

Here the CDR3 reads CASSAGLAGGWNEQFF. The CDR3, as DNA: TGTGCCAGTAGTGCGGGACTAGCGGGAGGGTGGAATGAGCAGTTCTTC. The V and J genes are TRBV19 and TRBJ2-1; 16 bases agree with TRBD2. Trimming removed 5 bases from V and 7 bases from J; junction bases left unmatched: 5. Germline V gene data show CDR1 as LNHDA and CDR2 as SQIVND (reference sequence). The CDR3 has 16 amino acids.

V is TRBV3-1 (or the pseudogene TRBV3-2) and J is TRBJ2-2; no firm D call. CDR3 length: 15 amino acids. V was pared by 1 base and J by 1 base, with 7 bases between. Germline values: CDR1 LGHDT, CDR2 YNNKEL (reference sequence). CDR3: CASSQGSGNTGELFF. The CDR3, as DNA: TGTGCCAGCAGCCAAGGATCCGGGAACACCGGGGAGCTGTTTTTT.

This clone was detected only a few times. This sequence joins TRBV7-2 and TRBJ1-2; D is unresolved. With 5 bases removed from V and 8 bases from J, the gap between germline ends came to 18 bases. Germline V gives CDR1 SGHTA, CDR2 FQGNSA. This CDR3 spans 14 amino acids. The CDR3 here is CASSPRARQGGYTF. The DNA of the CDR3 is TGTGCCAGCAGCCCCCGTGCGAGGCAAGGCGGCTACACCTTC.

The rearrangement uses TRBV7-2 and TRBJ1-2; 8 nucleotides match TRBD1. The germline gives CDR1 SGHTA, CDR2 FQGNSA. V lost 0 bases to trimming and J lost 7 bases; unmatched junction nucleotides: 10. This CDR3 is built from 16 residues. The CDR3 DNA reads TGTGCCAGCAGCTTAGCGTTTTCCAGGGGGCAGGGTGGCTACACCTTC. Encoded protein: CASSLAFSRGQGGYTF.

The chain links TRBV6-5 to TRBJ2-4; 8 bases align to TRBD1. V was clipped by 4 bases and J by 4 bases; unmatched bases: 6. The CDR3 is 15 residues long. Germline assignment: CDR1 MNHEY and CDR2 SVGAGI. The CDR3 sequence: CASSSITGGKNIQYF. The CDR3 nucleotides are TGTGCCAGCAGTTCCATAACAGGGGGTAAAAACATTCAGTACTTC.

The chain uses TRBV4-2 and TRBJ2-7, with a weak D call TRBD2 (5 bases). The CDR3 length is 13 residues. Germline V gene sequence: CDR1 LGHNA, CDR2 YNFKEQ. The ends were cut back, 0 bases at V and 5 bases at J, with 8 bases in the middle. This chain's CDR3 is CASSQEEGNEQYF. As DNA, the CDR3 is TGTGCCAGCAGCCAAGAAGAGGGTAACGAGCAGTACTTC.

The chain has TRBV4-1 and TRBJ1-4; maybe TRBD1 (5 bases). CDR3 length equals 15 residues. CDR1 and CDR2 from the germline V gene are MGHRA and YSYEKL. The V gene lost 6 bases and the J gene lost 0 bases, with 11 bases spanning the gap. CDR3 bases: TGCGCCAGCAGTAGGGGCTTTGCAACTAATGAAAAACTGTTTTTT. It specifies CASSRGFATNEKLFF.

The V gene is TRBV27, the J gene TRBJ2-1; 12 bases map to TRBD2. Germline V gives CDR1 MNHEY, CDR2 SMNVEV (reference sequence). This CDR3 is 16 amino acids long. V trimming: 4 bases; J trimming: 8 bases; junction bases outside the gene matches: 9. The CDR3 loop reads CASSSRLAGDSDEQFF. As DNA, the CDR3 is TGTGCCAGCAGTTCCCGACTAGCGGGAGATAGCGATGAGCAGTTCTTC.